The T cell receptor (beta chain) described here comes from a study of blood T cell repertoires in COVID-19. Looking at the study overall: PBMCs, B-cell-depleted T cells, or T cells provided the cDNA or gDNA that made up the material.

Clones were sequenced by immunoSEQ multiplex PCR, and TCRdb holds only the in-frame ones, with some missing. In the table there are hundreds of thousands of clones, 80% to 90% of which are singletons. Living in under 30 US areas, the participants were between roughly 18 and 89 years of age. Cohort placement rested on clinical history that participants reported themselves. Recovery among Cohort 3 donors was established by two negative PCRs, clearance, or symptom resolution. The sequenced sample consisted of PBMCs or T cells enriched from blood (not recorded which). The TCR comes from a young man who had recovered from COVID-19.

The CDR3 region is CASGTGSNEKLFF. The CDR3, as DNA: TGTGCCAGCGGGACAGGGAGTAATGAAAAACTGTTTTTT. The V gene is TRBV10-3, the J gene TRBJ1-4; 9 nucleotides align to TRBD1. The CDR3 is 13 amino acids. Germline CDR1 ENHRY, CDR2 SYGVKD. Trimming cost V 10 bases and J 4 bases; bases outside gene matches: 4.